One sample yielded the 14 T cell receptor beta chains listed below, sequenced in a study of cytomegalovirus exposure and HLA in healthy donors. Primers for the PCR totalled 60 Vbeta and 13 Jbeta. Only in-frame clones appear in the TCRdb table, and some are missing; sequencing was by immunoSEQ multiplex PCR. The sample contains about 160,000 clones, roughly 85% of which appear only once. Specimen: PBMCs. These receptors came from a woman aged 30 to 39 in good health and CMV-seronegative.

The CDR3 DNA follows: TGTGCCAGCAGCGCGAAAGGGATAACGACAGGGGGCGCCTCATCCGCTGGGGCCAACGTCCTGACTTTC. Protein product: CASSAKGITTGGASSAGANVLTF. V gene TRBV9 combines with J gene TRBJ2-6; 10 bases fit TRBD1. The ends lost 3 bases at V and 2 bases at J; junction bases unmatched: 23. CDR1 SGDLS and CDR2 YYNGEE come from the germline V gene. This CDR3 has 23 residues.

This chain uses TRBV27 with TRBJ2-5; tentative D call: TRBD2 (5 bases). Trimming removed 3 bases at V and 3 bases at J, with 14 bases between. The CDR3 length is 15 residues. Germline V gene data show CDR1 as MNHEY and CDR2 as SMNVEV (reference sequence). The chain's CDR3 is CASSLSLRAKETQYF. In nucleotides, the CDR3 is TGTGCCAGCAGTTTGTCACTGAGGGCCAAAGAGACCCAGTACTTC.

The V and J genes are TRBV7-2 and TRBJ2-7, with 7 bases lining up with TRBD1. J lost 8 bases, V lost 5 bases, and 12 bases had no gene match. Germline CDR1 and CDR2: SGHTA and FQGNSA. CDR3 length: 14 amino acids. The CDR3 loop reads CASSAPGTETQQYF. The CDR3 DNA reads TGTGCCAGCAGCGCCCCCGGGACAGAGACCCAGCAGTACTTC.

The genes are TRBV19 and TRBJ2-7; no clear D gene. V lost 7 bases and J 0 bases, leaving 13 bases between the germline ends. Per the germline V gene, CDR1 is LNHDA and CDR2 is SQIVND (reference sequence). There are 14 residues in the CDR3. CDR3 coding DNA: TGTGCCAGTAACCGCCGGGTTTCCTCCTACGAGCAGTACTTC. As protein: CASNRRVSSYEQYF.

This chain links TRBV6-6 with TRBJ1-1; D might be TRBD1 (5 bases). This CDR3 contains 11 residues. V was clipped by 10 bases and J by 1 base, with 7 bases between them. Per germline, CDR1 MNHNY and CDR2 SVGAGI (reference sequence). CDR3 nucleotide sequence: TGTGCCACCAGGGCGAACACTGAAGCTTTCTTT. Protein product: CATRANTEAFF.

This chain joins TRBV18 and TRBJ2-3; TRBD2 matches at 9 bases. Trimming at V came to 1 base and at J to 1 base, leaving 0 bases not matched to a gene. Germline V gene data show CDR1 as KGHSH and CDR2 as LQKENI. There are 15 residues in the CDR3. The CDR3 DNA reads TGTGCCAGCTCACCACTAGCGGGGGGCACAGATACGCAGTATTTT. The encoded protein is CASSPLAGGTDTQYF.

Note on this clone: The junction does not match germline at one end; this may be a read error. The chain is built from TRBV7-9 and TRBJ1-1; the D is unclear. The germline V gene encodes CDR1 SEHNR and CDR2 FQNEAQ (reference sequence). The CDR3 sequence is 13 residues long. The chain's CDR3 is CSSSSNRNTEAFF. The CDR3 nucleotides are TGTTCCAGCAGCTCGAATAGGAACACTGAAGCTTTCTTT.

The chain employs TRBV21-1 and TRBJ1-1; the table names TRBD1, a call not compared with the DNA. TRBV21-1 is listed as a pseudogene. The CDR3 contains 16 residues. CDR3 DNA: TGTGCCAGCAGCAAAGCCTGTATCAGGGGGAACACTGAAGCTTTCTTT. Translation: CASSKACIRGNTEAFF.

V is TRBV11-2 and J is TRBJ2-2, with D unresolved. Germline-derived CDR1 and CDR2 are SGHAT and FQNNGV. Trimming removed 9 bases at V and 3 bases at J, with 8 bases between. The CDR3 is 12 amino acids. The chain's CDR3 is CASSTYTGELFF. CDR3 in DNA: TGTGCCAGTTCGACTTACACCGGGGAGCTGTTTTTT. Drawing the rest from reference TRBV11-2 and TRBJ2-2, the complete variable domain is EAGVAQSPRYKIIEKRQSVAFWCNPISGHATLYWYQQILGQGPKLLIQFQNNGVVDDSQLPKDRFSAERLKGVDSTLKIQPAKLEDSAVYLCASSTYTGELFFGEGSRLTVL.

This clone was seen more than once but under ten times. CDR3 protein: CASSVGGPSTDTQYF. Written as DNA, the CDR3 is TGTGCCAGCAGCGTAGGGGGGCCGAGCACAGATACGCAGTATTTT. The V and J genes are TRBV9 and TRBJ2-3, with a tentative D call TRBD1 (6 bases). CDR3 length equals 15 residues. Germline CDR1 SGDLS, CDR2 YYNGEE. V lost 0 bases and J 0 bases, leaving 8 bases between the germline ends.

V and J are TRBV28 and TRBJ2-2; 10 bases line up with TRBD2. J gave up 5 bases and V 3 bases, and 9 bases lay outside the gene matches. The CDR3 totals 17 residues. Germline V gene lookup returns CDR1 MDHEN and CDR2 SYDVKM. The DNA of the CDR3 is TGTGCCAGCAGTTTTGTGCCTAGCGGGAGTCTGACCGGGGAGCTGTTTTTT. As protein: CASSFVPSGSLTGELFF.

This sequence joins TRBV10-1 and TRBJ1-1; D might be TRBD1 (5 bases). Trimming left V 3 bases short and J 6 bases short, with 11 bases between. The germline V gene has CDR1 WNHNN and CDR2 SYGVQD (reference sequence). The CDR3 sequence is 13 residues long. CDR3 coding DNA: TGCGCCAGCAGTGACCCGGTGACAGCTGAAGCTTTCTTT. Translated: CASSDPVTAEAFF.

A word on this clone: This CDR3 is also generated by other DNA sequences in the sample. V gene TRBV5-4 combines with J gene TRBJ2-7; TRBD2 is a possible D gene (6 bases). Deletions cut 4 bases from V and 0 bases from J, with 14 bases between. Germline assignment: CDR1 SGHNT and CDR2 YYREEE (reference sequence). The CDR3 contains 15 residues. CDR3 sequence reads: CASSIGTLSSYEQYF. The CDR3 DNA is TGTGCCAGCAGCATCGGGACTCTTAGCTCCTACGAGCAGTACTTC. Looking up the rest from reference TRBV5-4 and TRBJ2-7 gives the full variable domain: ETGVTQSPTHLIKTRGQQVTLRCSSQSGHNTVSWYQQALGQGPQFIFQYYREEENGRGNFPPRFSGLQFPNYSSELNVNALELDDSALYLCASSIGTLSSYEQYFGPGTRLTVT.

The chain is built from TRBV15 and TRBJ2-3; 12 bases match TRBD2. Unmatched junction bases numbered 8, after V lost 5 bases and J lost 2 bases. The CDR3 has 17 residues. CDR1 and CDR2 (germline): LNHNV, YYDKDF (reference sequence). CDR3 region: CATSRTRTSGTTDTQYF. The DNA of the CDR3 is TGTGCCACCAGCCGCACCCGGACTAGCGGGACCACAGATACGCAGTATTTT.